What follows describes a single T cell receptor (beta chain). Its antigen is not identified. In germline, CDR1 is PRHDT, CDR2 FYEKMQ (reference sequence). The CDR3 has 16 residues. The sample belongs to a study of cytomegalovirus exposure and HLA in healthy donors. In the study overall: The Caucasian-associated ancestry cluster contained about 80% of the approximately 430 genotyped donors.

Vbeta (60) and Jbeta (13) primers were used in the PCR. Some clones are missing from TCRdb's copy, which holds only in-frame ones; the method was immunoSEQ multiplex PCR. The data contain around 94,000 clones, around four fifths of them singletons. Study results and caveats: Highest at DRB1 and lowest at HLA-C, TCR association rates differed among HLA loci in a later analysis. Judged likely to be a sequencing artifact was a cluster of highly shared sequence variants. TCR beta sequences numbering some 17,000 were associated with HLA alleles at 0.05 false discovery rate in a later analysis.

V gene TRBV13 combines with J gene TRBJ2-5; TRBD1 agrees at 10 bases. The DNA matches TRBJ2-7 better at its end, which makes the J call doubtful. This clonotype was sampled from a man in his forties or fifties in good health and CMV-seronegative. The sequencing input was PBMCs. The CDR3 DNA sequence: TGTGCCAGCAGCTTAGGGGTAGGACAGGGGGCCTACGAGCAGTACTTC. As protein: CASSLGVGQGAYEQYF.